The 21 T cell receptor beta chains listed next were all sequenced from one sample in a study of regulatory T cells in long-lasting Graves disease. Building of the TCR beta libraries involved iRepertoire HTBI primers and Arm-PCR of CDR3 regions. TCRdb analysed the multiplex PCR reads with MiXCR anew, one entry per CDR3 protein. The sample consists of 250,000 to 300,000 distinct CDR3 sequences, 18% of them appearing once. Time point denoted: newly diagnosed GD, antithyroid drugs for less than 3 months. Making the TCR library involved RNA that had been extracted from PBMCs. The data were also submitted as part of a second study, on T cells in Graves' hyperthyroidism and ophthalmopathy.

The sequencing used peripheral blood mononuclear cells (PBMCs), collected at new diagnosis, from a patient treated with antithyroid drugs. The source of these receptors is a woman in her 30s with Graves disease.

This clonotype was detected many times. As DNA, the CDR3 is TGCAGTGCTAGCCAGATGGCGGGCCTTTATGGCTACACCTTC. Its translation: CSASQMAGLYGYTF. V usage is TRBV20-1 and J usage is TRBJ1-2; D is unresolved. Germline V gene lookup returns CDR1 DFQATT and CDR2 SNEGSKA (reference sequence). Trimming stripped 3 bases from V and 5 bases from J, with 16 bases between. The CDR3 has 14 amino acids.

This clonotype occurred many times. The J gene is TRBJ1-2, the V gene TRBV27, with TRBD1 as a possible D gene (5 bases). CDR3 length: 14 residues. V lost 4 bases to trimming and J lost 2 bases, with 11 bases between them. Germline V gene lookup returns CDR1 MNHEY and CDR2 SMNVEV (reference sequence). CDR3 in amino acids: CASSYAGPNYGYTF. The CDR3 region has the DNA TGTGCCAGCAGTTACGCGGGGCCCAACTATGGCTACACCTTC.

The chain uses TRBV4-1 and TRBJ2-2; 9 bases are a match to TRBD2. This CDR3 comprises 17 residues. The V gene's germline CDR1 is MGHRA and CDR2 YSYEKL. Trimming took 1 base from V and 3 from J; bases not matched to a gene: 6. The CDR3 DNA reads TGCGCCAGCAGCCAAGCCTCGACTAGCGGATACACCGGGGAGCTGTTTTTT. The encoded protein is CASSQASTSGYTGELFF.

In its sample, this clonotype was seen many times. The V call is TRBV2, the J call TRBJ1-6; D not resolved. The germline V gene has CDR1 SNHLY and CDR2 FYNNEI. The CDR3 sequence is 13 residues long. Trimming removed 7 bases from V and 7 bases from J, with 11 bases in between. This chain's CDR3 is CASKADSNSPLHF. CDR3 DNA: TGTGCCAGCAAGGCCGATTCCAATTCACCCCTCCACTTT.

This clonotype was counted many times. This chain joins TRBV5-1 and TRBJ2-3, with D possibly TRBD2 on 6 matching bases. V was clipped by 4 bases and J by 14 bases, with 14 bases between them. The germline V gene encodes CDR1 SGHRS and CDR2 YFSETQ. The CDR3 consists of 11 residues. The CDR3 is CASSQGRWWYF. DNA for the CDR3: TGCGCCAGCAGCCAAGGGAGGTGGTGGTATTTT.

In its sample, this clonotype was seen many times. This CDR3 is CASSWGGYTEAFF. The CDR3 nucleotides read TGTGCCAGCAGTTGGGGTGGGTACACTGAAGCTTTCTTT. The V call is TRBV12-3 or TRBV12-4, the J call TRBJ1-1, with D uncertain. CDR3 length: 13 amino acids. Trimming shortened V by 4 bases and J by 3 bases, and 9 bases separated the two germline ends.

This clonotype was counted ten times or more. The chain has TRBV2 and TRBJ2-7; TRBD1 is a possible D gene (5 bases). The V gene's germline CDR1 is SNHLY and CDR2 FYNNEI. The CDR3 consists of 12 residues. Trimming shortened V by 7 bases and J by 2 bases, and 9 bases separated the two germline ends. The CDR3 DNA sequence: TGTGCCAGCAAGGACACCCCCTACGAGCAGTACTTC. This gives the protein CASKDTPYEQYF.

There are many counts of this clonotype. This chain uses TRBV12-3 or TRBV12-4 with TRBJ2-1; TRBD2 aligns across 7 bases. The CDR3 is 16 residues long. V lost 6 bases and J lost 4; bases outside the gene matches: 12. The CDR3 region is CASSLGILAEYNEQFF. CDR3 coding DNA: TGTGCCAGCAGCCTAGGGATTCTAGCGGAGTACAATGAGCAGTTCTTC.

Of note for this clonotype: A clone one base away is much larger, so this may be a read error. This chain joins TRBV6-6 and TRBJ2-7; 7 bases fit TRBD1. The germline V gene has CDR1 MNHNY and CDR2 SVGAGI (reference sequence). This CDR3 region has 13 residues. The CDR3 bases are TGTGCCAGCGGTTACTCGAGAACAGGGGCCAAGTACTTC. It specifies CASGYSRTGAKYF.

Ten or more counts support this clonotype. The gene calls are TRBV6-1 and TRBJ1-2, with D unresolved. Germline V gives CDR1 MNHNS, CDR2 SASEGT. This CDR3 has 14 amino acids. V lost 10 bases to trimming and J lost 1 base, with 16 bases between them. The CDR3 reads CATARDLFNYGYTF. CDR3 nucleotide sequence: TGTGCCACCGCGAGGGATCTTTTTAACTATGGCTACACCTTC.

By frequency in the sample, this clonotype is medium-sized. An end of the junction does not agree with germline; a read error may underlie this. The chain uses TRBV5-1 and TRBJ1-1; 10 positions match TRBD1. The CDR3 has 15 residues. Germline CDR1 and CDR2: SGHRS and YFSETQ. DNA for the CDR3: TGTGCCAGCAGTTACGGACAGGGGGAGAACACTGAAGCTTTCTTT. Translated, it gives CASSYGQGENTEAFF.

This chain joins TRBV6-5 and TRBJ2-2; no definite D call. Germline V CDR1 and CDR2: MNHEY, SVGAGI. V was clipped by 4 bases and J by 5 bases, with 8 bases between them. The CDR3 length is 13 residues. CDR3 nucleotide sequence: TGTGCCAGCAGTTTTACCACGACCGGGGAGCTGTTTTTT. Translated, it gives CASSFTTTGELFF.

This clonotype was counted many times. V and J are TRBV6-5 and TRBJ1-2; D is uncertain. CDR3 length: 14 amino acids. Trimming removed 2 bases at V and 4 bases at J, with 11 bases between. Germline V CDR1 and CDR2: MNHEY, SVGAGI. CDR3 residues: CASSYLDGRYGYTF. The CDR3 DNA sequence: TGTGCCAGCAGTTACCTTGACGGACGCTATGGCTACACCTTC.

The CDR3 DNA reads as TGCGCCAGCAGCTTGGGCACTAGCGGGGGGCCCCGCCCCTACAATGAGCAGTTCTTC. Its translation is CASSLGTSGGPRPYNEQFF. This chain connects TRBV5-1 to TRBJ2-1; TRBD2 matches 12 bases. The CDR3 has 19 amino acids. V dropped 0 bases and J dropped 2; count of bases not matched to a gene: 9. Germline CDR1 reads SGHRS; CDR2 reads YFSETQ.

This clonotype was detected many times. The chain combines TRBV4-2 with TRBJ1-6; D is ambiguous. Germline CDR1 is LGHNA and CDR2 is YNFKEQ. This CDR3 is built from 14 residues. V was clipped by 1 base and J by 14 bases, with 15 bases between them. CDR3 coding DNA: TGTGCCAGCAGCCAAGTTGGGCACCAAGGATCCCTCCACTTT. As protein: CASSQVGHQGSLHF.

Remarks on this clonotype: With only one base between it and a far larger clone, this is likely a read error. The CDR3 DNA sequence: TGTGCCAGCAGCTTATCGGGGACTAACTATGGCTACACCTTC. It specifies CASSLSGTNYGYTF. The chain recombines TRBV11-2 with TRBJ1-2; D unresolved. V lost 2 bases and J 0 bases, leaving 7 bases between the germline ends. Germline CDR1 SGHAT, CDR2 FQNNGV. The CDR3 is 14 amino acids.

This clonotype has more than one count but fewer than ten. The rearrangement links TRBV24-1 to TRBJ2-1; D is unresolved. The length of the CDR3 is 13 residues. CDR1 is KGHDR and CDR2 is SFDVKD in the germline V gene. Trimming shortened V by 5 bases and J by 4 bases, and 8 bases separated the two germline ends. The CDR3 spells CATSAEGYNEQFF. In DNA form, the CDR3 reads TGTGCCACCAGTGCGGAAGGATACAATGAGCAGTTCTTC.

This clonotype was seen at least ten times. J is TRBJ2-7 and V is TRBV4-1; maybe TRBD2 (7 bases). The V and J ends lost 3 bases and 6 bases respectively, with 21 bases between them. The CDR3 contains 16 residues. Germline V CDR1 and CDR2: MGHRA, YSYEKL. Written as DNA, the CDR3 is TGCGCCAGCAGCCAGAGAGGGGGGGCGATTACTGGCGAGCAGTACTTC. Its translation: CASSQRGGAITGEQYF.

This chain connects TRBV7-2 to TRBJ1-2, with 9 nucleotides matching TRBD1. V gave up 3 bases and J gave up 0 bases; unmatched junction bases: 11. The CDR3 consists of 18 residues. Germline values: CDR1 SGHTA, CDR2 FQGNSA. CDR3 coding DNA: TGTGCCAGCAGCTTTACAGGGACAGGGATTACGCCTAACTATGGCTACACCTTC. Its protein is CASSFTGTGITPNYGYTF.

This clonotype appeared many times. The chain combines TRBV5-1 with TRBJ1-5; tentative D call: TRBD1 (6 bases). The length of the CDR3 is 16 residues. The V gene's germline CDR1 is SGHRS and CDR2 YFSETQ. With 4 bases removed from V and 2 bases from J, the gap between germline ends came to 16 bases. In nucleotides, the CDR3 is TGCGCCAGCAGCCCCGGGACACTTAGTGGCAATCAGCCCCAGCATTTT. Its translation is CASSPGTLSGNQPQHF.

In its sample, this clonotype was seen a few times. The CDR3 bases are TGTGCCAGCAGCTTAGGGGGGGGGACAACCTACAATGAGCAGTTCTTC. It specifies CASSLGGGTTYNEQFF. The chain combines TRBV7-6 with TRBJ2-1, with TRBD2 as a possible D gene (7 bases). V gave up 1 base and J gave up 2 bases, with 12 bases separating them. Germline-derived CDR1 and CDR2 are SGHVS and FNYEAQ. CDR3 length: 16 amino acids.